These 24 T cell receptor beta chains originate from one sample sequenced in a study of T cell repertoires in cytomegalovirus infection. MiXCR, run by TCRdb on the reads, gives a single entry per CDR3 protein. The repertoire holds 200,000 to 250,000 distinct CDR3 sequences, with around 12% as singletons. Input material: PBMCs. These receptors were obtained from a human donor in good health (CMV status not recorded). Some clones in this sample may be carry-over from other donors' samples.

Turning to this clonotype: With a much larger clone just one base away, this may be a read error. This chain links TRBV6-2 or TRBV6-3 with TRBJ2-1; 10 bases line up with TRBD2. Germline lookup yields CDR1 MNHEY and CDR2 SVGEGT. The length of the CDR3 is 18 residues. In DNA, the CDR3 is TGTGCCAGCAGTCGAGATCAATCTAGCGGGAGTATGCTTGATGAGCAGTGCTTC. Protein product: CASSRDQSSGSMLDEQCF.

The chain combines TRBV2 with TRBJ2-3, with D possibly TRBD1 on 5 matching bases. The germline CDR1 and CDR2 sequences are SNHLY and FYNNEI. The V and J ends lost 7 bases and 1 base respectively, with 6 bases between them. The CDR3 covers 12 residues. The CDR3 DNA sequence: TGTGCCAGCAAACAGGGCACAGATACGCAGTATTTT. This sequence encodes CASKQGTDTQYF.

This clonotype was recorded many times. This chain uses TRBV29-1 with TRBJ1-1, with D maybe TRBD1 (5 bases). Germline lookup yields CDR1 SQVTM and CDR2 ANQGSEA. Trimming stripped 4 bases from V and 5 bases from J, with 11 bases between. The CDR3 runs to 12 residues. The CDR3 sequence is CSVGDSKTEAFF. As DNA, the CDR3 is TGCAGCGTTGGTGACAGTAAAACTGAAGCTTTCTTT.

This sequence joins TRBV20-1 and TRBJ2-3; 8 bases agree with TRBD2. This CDR3 has 16 residues. Germline V gene sequence: CDR1 DFQATT, CDR2 SNEGSKA (reference sequence). As DNA, the CDR3 is TGCAGCGTTGGAAGCGGGGGTGCCGATCTTAAGGATACGCAGTATTTT. Its translation: CSVGSGGADLKDTQYF.

The chain employs TRBV29-1 and TRBJ2-6; D is uncertain. V lost 7 bases and J lost 0, with 7 bases in between. This CDR3 is 13 amino acids long. Germline CDR1 is SQVTM and CDR2 is ANQGSEA. CDR3 protein: CSASVSGANVLTF. DNA for the CDR3: TGCAGCGCCAGCGTCTCTGGGGCCAACGTCCTGACTTTC.

Many counts were recorded for this clonotype. V gene TRBV7-2 combines with J gene TRBJ2-1; D call uncertain. V lost 0 bases, J lost 4 bases, and 7 bases lay in between. The CDR3 totals 14 residues. Germline V gives CDR1 SGHTA, CDR2 FQGNSA. The CDR3 region is CASSLATEYNEQFF. DNA of the CDR3: TGTGCCAGCAGCTTAGCGACCGAGTACAATGAGCAGTTCTTC.

The V gene is TRBV5-1, the J gene TRBJ2-1, with 7 bases identical to TRBD1. The CDR3 loop spans 16 amino acids. V trimming: 0 bases; J trimming: 5 bases; junction bases outside the gene matches: 8. Germline CDR1 is SGHRS and CDR2 is YFSETQ. In nucleotides, the CDR3 is TGCGCCAGCAGCTTGGGTACGGGGACAGTCAACAATGAGCAGTTCTTC. It encodes CASSLGTGTVNNEQFF.

A word on this clonotype: A much larger clone is a single base away; this may be a read error. This chain joins TRBV7-6 and TRBJ2-1; no clear D gene. The CDR3 has 11 residues. CDR1 SGHVS and CDR2 FNYEAQ come from the germline V gene. The CDR3 DNA reads TGTGCCAACAGCCCTAACATGGGGCAGTTCTTC. It codes for CANSPNMGQFF.

This clonotype was recorded at least ten times. The J gene is TRBJ1-1, the V gene TRBV29-1; D not certain. Trimming removed 4 bases at V and 13 bases at J, with 7 bases between. This CDR3 has 8 residues. Germline CDR1 SQVTM, CDR2 ANQGSEA. The CDR3 sequence: CSVVGDFF. The DNA of the CDR3 is TGCAGCGTTGTCGGTGATTTCTTT.

This clonotype has more than one count but fewer than ten. The chain employs TRBV29-1 and TRBJ1-5; D is unresolved. The V gene's germline CDR1 is SQVTM and CDR2 ANQGSEA. The V end was cut by 2 bases, the J end by 0 bases, with 5 bases between. The CDR3 sequence is 13 residues long. The chain's CDR3 is CSVERYSNQPQHF. The CDR3, as DNA: TGCAGCGTTGAACGGTATAGCAATCAGCCCCAGCATTTT.

This clonotype showed up many times. The rearrangement uses TRBV7-2 and TRBJ1-1; a possible D gene is TRBD1 (5 bases). This CDR3 has 13 residues. V was cut by 2 bases and J by 11 bases, with 15 bases left in between. Germline CDR1 SGHTA, CDR2 FQGNSA. CDR3 in DNA: TGTGCCAGCAGCTTAATACAGGTTACTGGGGCTTTCTTT. Protein product: CASSLIQVTGAFF.

There are many counts of this clonotype. The chain carries TRBV6-1 and TRBJ2-7; 7 bases align to TRBD1. Germline V gives CDR1 MNHNS, CDR2 SASEGT. Trimming cost V 7 bases and J 0 bases; bases outside gene matches: 12. The CDR3 is made up of 16 amino acids. The CDR3 is CASKRGRQGSSYEQYF. CDR3 in DNA: TGTGCCAGCAAAAGGGGGCGGCAGGGAAGCTCCTACGAGCAGTACTTC.

This clonotype was recorded a few times. The V and J genes are TRBV2 and TRBJ1-6; TRBD1 might be the D (6 bases). Germline V gives CDR1 SNHLY, CDR2 FYNNEI. V lost 3 bases to trimming and J lost 6 bases, with 15 bases between them. This CDR3 has 16 amino acids. The CDR3 DNA reads as TGTGCCAGCAGTGATTCGGGGGGCTGGGTTAATTCACCCCTCCACTTT. Translating it yields CASSDSGGWVNSPLHF.

This clonotype was counted ten times or more. This chain connects TRBV27 to TRBJ1-1; 7 nucleotides agree with TRBD1. CDR1 is MNHEY, CDR2 SMNVEV, per germline (reference sequence). J was trimmed by 0 bases and V by 6 bases; bases with no gene match: 10. The CDR3 sequence is 16 residues long. The CDR3 reads CASSRGTATLNTEAFF. The CDR3 DNA reads TGTGCCAGCAGCAGGGGGACAGCCACTCTGAACACTGAAGCTTTCTTT.

This clonotype turned up a few times. The chain couples TRBV29-1 to TRBJ2-6; TRBD1 agrees at 11 bases. Germline assignment: CDR1 SQVTM and CDR2 ANQGSEA. The junction had 5 bases not matched to a gene; V was cut back by 7 bases and J by 0 bases. This CDR3 region has 16 residues. The CDR3 here is CSARTGGVSGANVLTF. The DNA of the CDR3 is TGCAGCGCCCGGACAGGGGGCGTCTCTGGGGCCAACGTCCTGACTTTC.

The sample holds many counts of this clonotype. This chain uses TRBV7-2 with TRBJ2-7; D ambiguous. This CDR3 is 14 amino acids long. Germline V gene sequence: CDR1 SGHTA, CDR2 FQGNSA. V lost 7 bases and J 3 bases, leaving 16 bases between the germline ends. CDR3 residues: CASTLMSANYEQYF. For the CDR3, the DNA is TGTGCCAGCACCCTCATGTCGGCTAACTACGAGCAGTACTTC.

The CDR3 nucleotides are TGTGCCAGCAGCTTAGGGGTCAGGAACACTGAAGCTTTCTTT. It codes for CASSLGVRNTEAFF. The J gene is TRBJ1-1, the V gene TRBV7-9; D is ambiguous. The V end was cut by 1 base, the J end by 1 base, with 7 bases between. The germline V gene has CDR1 SEHNR and CDR2 FQNEAQ (reference sequence). The CDR3 consists of 14 residues.

This clonotype showed up just a few times. The chain employs TRBV28 and TRBJ2-1, with D hard to call. This CDR3 has 15 residues. V gave up 0 bases and J gave up 4 bases, with 10 bases separating them. CDR1 is MDHEN, CDR2 SYDVKM, per germline. CDR3 amino acids: CASSLWRRQYNEQFF. The CDR3 coding sequence is TGTGCCAGCAGTTTATGGCGGCGGCAGTACAATGAGCAGTTCTTC.

Many counts were recorded for this clonotype. V usage is TRBV19 and J usage is TRBJ1-2; D is unclear. Germline loops: CDR1 LNHDA, CDR2 SQIVND (reference sequence). This CDR3 has 14 amino acids. Trimming took 4 bases from V and 8 from J, leaving 17 bases between them. This CDR3 is CASSTPRWAGGYTF. The CDR3 DNA sequence: TGTGCCAGTAGTACTCCAAGATGGGCGGGAGGCTACACCTTC.

CDR3 loop: CASSMGRYEPQHF. The CDR3 nucleotides read TGTGCCAGCAGTATGGGTCGCTACGAGCCCCAGCATTTT. V and J are TRBV6-2 or TRBV6-3 and TRBJ1-5; D unclear. The germline gives CDR1 MNHEY, CDR2 SVGEGT. V lost 5 bases to trimming and J lost 8 bases, with 13 bases between them. The CDR3 spans 13 residues.

This clonotype appeared a few times. The chain carries TRBV5-1 and TRBJ2-1; 10 positions match TRBD2. Germline CDR1 is SGHRS and CDR2 is YFSETQ. This CDR3 has 15 residues. V shed 4 bases and J 6 bases; nucleotides not matched to a gene: 7. The CDR3 spells CASSPSSGSLNEQFF. CDR3 coding DNA: TGCGCCAGCAGCCCTTCTAGCGGGAGTCTCAATGAGCAGTTCTTC.

This clonotype was seen many times. This sequence joins TRBV11-2 and TRBJ2-7, with D possibly TRBD1 on 5 matching bases. This CDR3 comprises 19 residues. Between the trimmed V and J ends, which lost 0 bases and 3 bases, there was a span of 24 bases. The germline gives CDR1 SGHAT, CDR2 FQNNGV. CDR3 sequence (DNA): TGTGCCAGCAGCTTAGATGGTTTCGGCCTACAGGAGAAATACTACGAGCAGTACTTC. Translation gives CASSLDGFGLQEKYYEQYF.

This clonotype was seen more than once but under ten times. This chain connects TRBV20-1 to TRBJ1-2, with 8 bases aligning to TRBD1. The CDR3 is 13 amino acids. With V trimmed by 0 bases and J by 6 bases, 3 bases remained unmatched. Looked up from germline, CDR1 is DFQATT and CDR2 is SNEGSKA (reference sequence). The CDR3 DNA sequence: TGCAGTGCTAGAGAAGGACAGGGTGATGGCTACACCTTC. Protein sequence: CSAREGQGDGYTF.

There are many counts of this clonotype. The CDR3 coding sequence is TGTGCCAGCAGCTTAGCGCCCAGGGGGGTGGATGGCTACACCTTC. This sequence encodes CASSLAPRGVDGYTF. The V call is TRBV7-2, the J call TRBJ1-2; 7 bases agree with TRBD1. The CDR3 extends over 15 amino acids. V trimming: 0 bases; J trimming: 6 bases; junction bases outside the gene matches: 7. Germline loops: CDR1 SGHTA, CDR2 FQGNSA.